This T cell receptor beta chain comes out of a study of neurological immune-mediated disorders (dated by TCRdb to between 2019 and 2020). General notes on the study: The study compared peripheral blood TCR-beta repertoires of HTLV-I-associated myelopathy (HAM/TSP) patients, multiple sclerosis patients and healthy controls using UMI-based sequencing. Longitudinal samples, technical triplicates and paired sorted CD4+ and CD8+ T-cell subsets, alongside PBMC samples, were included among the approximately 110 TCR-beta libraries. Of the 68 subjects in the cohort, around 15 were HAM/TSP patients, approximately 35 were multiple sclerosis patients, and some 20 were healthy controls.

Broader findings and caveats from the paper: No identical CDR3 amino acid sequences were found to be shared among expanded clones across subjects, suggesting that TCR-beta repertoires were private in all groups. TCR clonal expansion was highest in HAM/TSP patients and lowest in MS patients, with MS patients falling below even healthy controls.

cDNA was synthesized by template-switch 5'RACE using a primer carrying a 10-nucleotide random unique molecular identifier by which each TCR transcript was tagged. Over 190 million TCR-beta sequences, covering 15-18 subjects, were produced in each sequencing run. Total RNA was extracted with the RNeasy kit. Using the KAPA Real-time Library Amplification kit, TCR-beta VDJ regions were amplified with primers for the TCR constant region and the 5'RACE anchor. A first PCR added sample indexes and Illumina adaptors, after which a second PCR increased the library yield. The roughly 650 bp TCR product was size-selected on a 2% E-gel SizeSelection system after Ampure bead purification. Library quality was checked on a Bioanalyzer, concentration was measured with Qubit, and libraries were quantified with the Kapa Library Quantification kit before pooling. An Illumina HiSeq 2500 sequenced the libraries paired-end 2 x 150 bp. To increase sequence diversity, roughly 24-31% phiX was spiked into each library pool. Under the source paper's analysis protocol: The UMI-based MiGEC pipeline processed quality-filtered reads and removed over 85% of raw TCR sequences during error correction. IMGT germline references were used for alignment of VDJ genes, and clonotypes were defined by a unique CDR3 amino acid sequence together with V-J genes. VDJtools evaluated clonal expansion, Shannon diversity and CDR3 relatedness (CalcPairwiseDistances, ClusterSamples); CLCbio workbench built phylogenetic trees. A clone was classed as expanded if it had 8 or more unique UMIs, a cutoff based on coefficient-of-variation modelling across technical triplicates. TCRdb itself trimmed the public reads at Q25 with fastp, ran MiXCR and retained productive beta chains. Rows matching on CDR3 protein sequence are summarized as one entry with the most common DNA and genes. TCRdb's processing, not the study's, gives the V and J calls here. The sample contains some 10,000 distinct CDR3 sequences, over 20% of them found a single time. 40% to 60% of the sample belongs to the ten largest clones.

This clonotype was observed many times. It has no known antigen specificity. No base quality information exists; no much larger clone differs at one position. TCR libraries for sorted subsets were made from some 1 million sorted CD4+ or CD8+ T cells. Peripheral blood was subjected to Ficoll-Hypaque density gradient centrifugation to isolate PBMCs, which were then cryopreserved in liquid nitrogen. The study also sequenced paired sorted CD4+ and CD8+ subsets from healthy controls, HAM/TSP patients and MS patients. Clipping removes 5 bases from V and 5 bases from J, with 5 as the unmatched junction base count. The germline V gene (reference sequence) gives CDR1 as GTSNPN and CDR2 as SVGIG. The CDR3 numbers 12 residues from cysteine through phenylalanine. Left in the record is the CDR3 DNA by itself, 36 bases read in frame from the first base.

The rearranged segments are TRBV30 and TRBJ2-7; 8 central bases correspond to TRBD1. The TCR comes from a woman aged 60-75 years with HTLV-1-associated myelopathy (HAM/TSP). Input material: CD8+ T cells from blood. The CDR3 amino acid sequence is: CAWGQGFHEQYF. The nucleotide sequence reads TGTGCCTGGGGACAGGGCTTCCACGAGCAGTACTTC.